The sample holds many counts of the clone carrying this T cell receptor (beta chain). The antigen remains unidentified. A universal primer site and UMIs were added as TCR cDNA was made by 5'RACE template switching. TCRdb redid the calling of the 5' RACE reads with MiXCR, one entry per CDR3 protein. Of about 74,000 distinct CDR3 sequences in the sample, more than 5.5% were seen once. This sample was taken from a study of T cells after yellow fever vaccination. Whole-study findings and limits: At around 96% for CD4 and roughly 87% for CD8, most primary-vaccination clones showed up again after the booster.

Germline V lookup: CDR1 SGHAT, CDR2 FQDESV (reference sequence). The CDR3 consists of 11 residues. V gave up 5 bases and J gave up 15 bases, with 14 bases separating them. This material consisted of CD8+ T cells sorted from PBMCs, taken 5 days after the first yellow fever vaccination. The chain links TRBV11-1 to TRBJ2-1; D is possibly TRBD1 or TRBD2 (5 bases each). This clonotype originated in a man aged 18 to 35 who received the YFV17D yellow fever vaccine. The CDR3 loop is CASSDRGRRFF. The CDR3 region has the DNA TGTGCCAGCAGCGATCGGGGCCGGCGGTTCTTC.